This TCR beta chain is drawn from a study of coeliac disease. Study-level background: Each coeliac patient was active, refractory type I, or diet-controlled.

The length of the CDR3 is 13 residues. With 3 bases removed from V and 2 bases from J, the gap between germline ends came to 8 bases. Germline V gene data show CDR1 as SGHRS and CDR2 as YFSETQ. Measured with immunoSEQ multiplex PCR; TCRdb has only the in-frame clones, and not every one. The sample lists 2,000 to 2,500 clones, roughly two thirds occurring once. Study-level findings and limits: Active celiac intraepithelial and lamina propria samples had lower TRB and TRG clonality than control samples. TRB repertoires were largely private, with most amino acid sequences found in only one sample.

Remarks on this clone: Its antigen remains unknown.

The rearrangement joins TRBV5-1 to TRBJ1-2; perhaps TRBD1 as D (5 bases). This TCR was recovered from a woman aged 45-65 years with celiac disease on a gluten-free diet. The sequenced sample consisted of lamina propria lymphocytes from the gut. DNA for the CDR3: TGCGCCAGCAGCTCGGGGGGAAACTATGGCTACACCTTC. Protein: CASSSGGNYGYTF.